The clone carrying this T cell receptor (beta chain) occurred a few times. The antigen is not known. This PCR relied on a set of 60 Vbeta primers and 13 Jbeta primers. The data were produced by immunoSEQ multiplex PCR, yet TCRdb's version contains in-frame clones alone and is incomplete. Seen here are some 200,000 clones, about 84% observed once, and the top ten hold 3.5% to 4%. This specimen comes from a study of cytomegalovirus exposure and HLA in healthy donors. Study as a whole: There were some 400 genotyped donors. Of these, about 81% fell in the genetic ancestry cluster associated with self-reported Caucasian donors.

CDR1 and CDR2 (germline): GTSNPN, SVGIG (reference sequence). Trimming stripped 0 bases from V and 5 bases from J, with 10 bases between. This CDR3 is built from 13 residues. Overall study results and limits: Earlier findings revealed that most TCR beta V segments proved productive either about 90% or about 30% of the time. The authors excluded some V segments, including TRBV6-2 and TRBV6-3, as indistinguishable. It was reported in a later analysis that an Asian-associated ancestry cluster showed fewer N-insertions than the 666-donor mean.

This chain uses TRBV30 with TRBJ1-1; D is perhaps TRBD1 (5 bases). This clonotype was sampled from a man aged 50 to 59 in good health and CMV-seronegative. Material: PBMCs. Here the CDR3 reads CAWSVKAGTEAFF. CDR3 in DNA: TGTGCCTGGAGTGTAAAGGCAGGGACTGAAGCTTTCTTT.